A selection of T cell receptor beta chains follows, all from one sample in a study of shared clonotypes between healthy human individuals. Assay: immunoSEQ multiplex PCR; the TCRdb copy retains only in-frame clones and omits some. The table includes some 2.4 million clones, more than 85% detected once. Sequenced sample: naive CD4+ T cells from PBMCs. These receptors were collected from a man aged 18 to 29 in good health. Some clones in this sample may be carry-over from other donors' samples. Both conserved end residues are part of each CDR3. The D gene is left open where the match is weak. Part of the rows lack a size; the others show once, few, many or a class for expanded clones.

j_call: TRBJ2-1; clone_size: .; d_call: .; v_call: TRBV5-4; cdr3_nt: TGTGCCAGCAGCTTGGGTGGGGTAAAGTCCTACAATGAGCAGTTCTTC; cdr3_aa: CASSLGGVKSYNEQFF
j_call: TRBJ2-7; clone_size: .; d_call: .; v_call: TRBV27; cdr3_nt: TGTGCCAGCAGACTCAGACAGGCGACATCCTACGAGCAGTACTTC; cdr3_aa: CASRLRQATSYEQYF
j_call: TRBJ1-5; clone_size: .; d_call: .; v_call: TRBV2; cdr3_nt: TGTGCCAGCAGCTCCACCGGGACGCCCTACAATCAGCCCCAGCATTTT; cdr3_aa: CASSSTGTPYNQPQHF
j_call: TRBJ2-5; clone_size: .; d_call: TRBD2; v_call: TRBV5-1; cdr3_nt: TGCGCCAGCAGCTTGACTAGCGGGAGGGAGGGAGAGACCCAGTACTTC; cdr3_aa: CASSLTSGREGETQYF
j_call: TRBJ1-5; clone_size: .; d_call: .; v_call: TRBV4-1; cdr3_nt: TGCGCCAGCAGCCAAGTAGAGGGTCCCCAGCATTTT; cdr3_aa: CASSQVEGPQHF
j_call: TRBJ1-2; clone_size: .; d_call: .; v_call: TRBV6-1; cdr3_nt: TGTGCCAGCAGTGGGACACTTAAGGTCTATGGCTACACCTTC; cdr3_aa: CASSGTLKVYGYTF
j_call: TRBJ2-3; clone_size: .; d_call: .; v_call: TRBV19; cdr3_nt: TGTGCCAGTACTTCCACCCCCACCACTGATACGCAGTATTTT; cdr3_aa: CASTSTPTTDTQYF
j_call: TRBJ1-5; clone_size: .; d_call: .; v_call: TRBV2; cdr3_nt: TGTGCCAGCAGTGACAGAGCCCTTTCCAATCAGCCCCAGCATTTT; cdr3_aa: CASSDRALSNQPQHF
j_call: TRBJ2-2; clone_size: .; d_call: .; v_call: TRBV4-1; cdr3_nt: TGCGCCAGCAGCCAAGATCCGTACCTGGCCACCGGGGAGCTGTTTTTT; cdr3_aa: CASSQDPYLATGELFF
j_call: TRBJ2-7; clone_size: .; d_call: .; v_call: TRBV6-5; cdr3_nt: TGTGCCAGCAGTTACTCTGGGGGGTTACCCTACGAGCAGTACTTC; cdr3_aa: CASSYSGGLPYEQYF
j_call: TRBJ2-2; clone_size: .; d_call: TRBD2; v_call: TRBV4-1; cdr3_nt: TGCGCCAGCAGCCAAGAACAGGGACTAGCGGGAGGCACCGGGGAGCTGTTTTTT; cdr3_aa: CASSQEQGLAGGTGELFF
j_call: TRBJ1-1; clone_size: .; d_call: TRBD1; v_call: TRBV11-2; cdr3_nt: TGTGCCAGCAGCATGACCGGGACAGGACCTTTTGAAGCTTTCTTT; cdr3_aa: CASSMTGTGPFEAFF
j_call: TRBJ2-1; clone_size: .; d_call: .; v_call: TRBV5-6; cdr3_nt: TGTGCCAGCAGCCCTAAGGACGTAGCCTACAATGAGCAGTTCTTC; cdr3_aa: CASSPKDVAYNEQFF
j_call: TRBJ2-7; clone_size: once; d_call: TRBD1; v_call: TRBV6-5; cdr3_nt: TGTGCCAGCAGACGTCAAGGGGGCGGTACCTACGAGCAGTACTTC; cdr3_aa: CASRRQGGGTYEQYF
j_call: TRBJ1-5; clone_size: .; d_call: .; v_call: TRBV7-8; cdr3_nt: TGTGCCAGCAGCTTAGTGGCAGGGCCCATGAATCAGCCCCAGCATTTT; cdr3_aa: CASSLVAGPMNQPQHF
j_call: TRBJ1-1; clone_size: .; d_call: .; v_call: TRBV9; cdr3_nt: TGTGCCAGCAGTACGGGCATGGGCACTGAAGCTTTCTTT; cdr3_aa: CASSTGMGTEAFF
j_call: TRBJ2-2; clone_size: .; d_call: .; v_call: TRBV18; cdr3_nt: TGTGCCAGCTCACCACCGTATCTAGCGCGCACCGGGGAGCTGTTTTTT; cdr3_aa: CASSPPYLARTGELFF
j_call: TRBJ1-2; clone_size: .; d_call: TRBD1; v_call: TRBV5-1; cdr3_nt: TGCGCCAGCAGCTTGGAAGGGGTATCAGGGGGAGGCTACACCTTC; cdr3_aa: CASSLEGVSGGGYTF
j_call: TRBJ1-1; clone_size: once; d_call: .; v_call: TRBV21-1; cdr3_nt: TGTGCCAGCAGCAAAGCGTCAAGGAGGGAGGGGAGCACTGAAGCTTTCTTT; cdr3_aa: CASSKASRREGSTEAFF
j_call: TRBJ1-2; clone_size: .; d_call: TRBD1; v_call: TRBV19; cdr3_nt: TGTGCCAGTAGAAGTCCCGGGACAGCCTATGGCTACACCTTC; cdr3_aa: CASRSPGTAYGYTF
j_call: TRBJ1-2; clone_size: .; d_call: TRBD1; v_call: TRBV2; cdr3_nt: TGTGCCAGCAAAAGAAGCACAGGGGACTATGGCTACACCTTC; cdr3_aa: CASKRSTGDYGYTF
j_call: TRBJ1-3; clone_size: .; d_call: .; v_call: TRBV2; cdr3_nt: TGTGCCAGCGATGCCTCCTCTGGAAACACCATATATTTT; cdr3_aa: CASDASSGNTIYF
j_call: TRBJ1-2; clone_size: .; d_call: TRBD1; v_call: TRBV6-1; cdr3_nt: TGTGCCAGCAGTGAAGCCGGGAGGGGGCATGGCTACACCTTC; cdr3_aa: CASSEAGRGHGYTF
j_call: TRBJ2-1; clone_size: .; d_call: .; v_call: TRBV28; cdr3_nt: TGTGCCAGCACCGATGACAGGTACAATGAGCAGTTCTTC; cdr3_aa: CASTDDRYNEQFF
j_call: TRBJ1-2; clone_size: .; d_call: .; v_call: TRBV9; cdr3_nt: TGTGCCAGCAGCGTATCAAAGGGCTCGGACTATGGCTACACCTTC; cdr3_aa: CASSVSKGSDYGYTF
j_call: TRBJ2-3; clone_size: .; d_call: TRBD2; v_call: TRBV7-7; cdr3_nt: TGTGCCAGCAGCCGACGAATAGCGGGAGAGAGTCCGCAGTATTTT; cdr3_aa: CASSRRIAGESPQYF
j_call: TRBJ1-1; clone_size: .; d_call: TRBD1; v_call: TRBV7-9; cdr3_nt: TGTGCCAGCAGCTTTAAAGACAGGGTGTTCGCTGAAGCTTTCTTT; cdr3_aa: CASSFKDRVFAEAFF
j_call: TRBJ2-7; clone_size: once; d_call: .; v_call: TRBV7-2; cdr3_nt: TGTGCCAGCAGCTTAATCGGAGTCGAGCAGTACTTC; cdr3_aa: CASSLIGVEQYF
j_call: TRBJ2-5; clone_size: .; d_call: TRBD2; v_call: TRBV28; cdr3_nt: TGTGCCAGCAGTTATTTACCGGGACTAGCGGGAGCCTTCCAAGAGACCCAGTACTTC; cdr3_aa: CASSYLPGLAGAFQETQYF
j_call: TRBJ2-1; clone_size: .; d_call: .; v_call: TRBV6-1; cdr3_nt: TGTGCCAGCAGTACCGGATCCTACAATGAGCAGTTCTTC; cdr3_aa: CASSTGSYNEQFF
j_call: TRBJ2-7; clone_size: .; d_call: .; v_call: TRBV19; cdr3_nt: TGTGCCAGTAGTATCGTAGGGGAAGTCGAGCAGTACTTC; cdr3_aa: CASSIVGEVEQYF
j_call: TRBJ2-7; clone_size: .; d_call: .; v_call: TRBV28; cdr3_nt: TGTGCCAGCAGTTTAGAAGTGGCCTCACCTTACGAGCAGTACTTC; cdr3_aa: CASSLEVASPYEQYF
j_call: TRBJ1-1; clone_size: .; d_call: .; v_call: TRBV7-2; cdr3_nt: TGTGCCAGCAGCTTAGTCGGAGGCGGAGCTTTCTTT; cdr3_aa: CASSLVGGGAFF
j_call: TRBJ2-5; clone_size: .; d_call: TRBD1; v_call: TRBV28; cdr3_nt: TGTGCCAGCAGTAAACAGGGGGCCACCCAAGAGACCCAGTACTTC; cdr3_aa: CASSKQGATQETQYF
j_call: TRBJ2-1; clone_size: .; d_call: TRBD2; v_call: TRBV5-1; cdr3_nt: TGCGCCAGCAGCTTGGCCCCTAGCGGACTTAGGAATGAGCAGTTCTTC; cdr3_aa: CASSLAPSGLRNEQFF
j_call: TRBJ2-1; clone_size: .; d_call: .; v_call: TRBV28; cdr3_nt: TGTGCCAGCAGCCTCACATACAATGAGCAGTTCTTC; cdr3_aa: CASSLTYNEQFF
j_call: TRBJ1-4; clone_size: .; d_call: .; v_call: TRBV2; cdr3_nt: TGTGCCAGCAAGGTCAACGAAGTTGCAACTAATGAAAAACTGTTTTTT; cdr3_aa: CASKVNEVATNEKLFF
j_call: TRBJ2-7; clone_size: .; d_call: TRBD1; v_call: TRBV5-8; cdr3_nt: TGTGCCAGCAGCTTTCCCGGGACAGGGGGCTTAGTGCAGTACTTC; cdr3_aa: CASSFPGTGGLVQYF
j_call: TRBJ2-2; clone_size: once; d_call: .; v_call: TRBV18; cdr3_nt: TGTGCCAGCTCACTACTAACCGGGGAGCTGTTTTTT; cdr3_aa: CASSLLTGELFF
j_call: TRBJ2-7; clone_size: .; d_call: TRBD2; v_call: TRBV2; cdr3_nt: TGTGCCAGCAGTCCCCGGACTAGCGGGAGAGGCGAGCAGTACTTC; cdr3_aa: CASSPRTSGRGEQYF
j_call: TRBJ2-1; clone_size: .; d_call: .; v_call: TRBV7-2; cdr3_nt: TGTGCCAGCAGCTTAAGGCGGGAACACTACAATGAGCAGTTCTTC; cdr3_aa: CASSLRREHYNEQFF
j_call: TRBJ2-2; clone_size: .; d_call: .; v_call: TRBV10-3; cdr3_nt: TGTGCCATCAGTCGGGAAGCGAACACCGGGGAGCTGTTTTTT; cdr3_aa: CAISREANTGELFF
j_call: TRBJ1-5; clone_size: .; d_call: .; v_call: TRBV28; cdr3_nt: TGTGCCAGCAGTTTATTTGGTCAGCCCCAGCATTTT; cdr3_aa: CASSLFGQPQHF
j_call: TRBJ2-1; clone_size: .; d_call: .; v_call: TRBV4-3; cdr3_nt: TGCGCCAGCAGCCAAGATTCCCGCAATGAGCAGTTCTTC; cdr3_aa: CASSQDSRNEQFF
j_call: TRBJ2-3; clone_size: .; d_call: .; v_call: TRBV19; cdr3_nt: TGTGCCAGTAGTCTCCGGGGTACAGATACGCAGTATTTT; cdr3_aa: CASSLRGTDTQYF
j_call: TRBJ1-5; clone_size: .; d_call: .; v_call: TRBV28; cdr3_nt: TGTGCCAGCAGTTTGACTGGGCCCCAGCATTTT; cdr3_aa: CASSLTGPQHF
j_call: TRBJ2-1; clone_size: .; d_call: TRBD1; v_call: TRBV7-8; cdr3_nt: TGTGCCAGCAGCTTACCCGGGTATGGGACAGCTTCCTACAATGAGCAGTTCTTC; cdr3_aa: CASSLPGYGTASYNEQFF
j_call: TRBJ2-1; clone_size: .; d_call: TRBD1; v_call: TRBV2; cdr3_nt: TGTGCCAGCAGGGGGGTACAGGGGGCATGGGAGCAGTTCTTC; cdr3_aa: CASRGVQGAWEQFF
j_call: TRBJ2-1; clone_size: .; d_call: TRBD1; v_call: TRBV7-3; cdr3_nt: TGTGCCAGCAGCCTTAGGACAGGATCCCACAATGAGCAGTTCTTC; cdr3_aa: CASSLRTGSHNEQFF
j_call: TRBJ1-3; clone_size: .; d_call: .; v_call: TRBV5-1; cdr3_nt: TGCGCCAGCAGCCTTGAGGGATTTGGAAACACCATATATTTT; cdr3_aa: CASSLEGFGNTIYF